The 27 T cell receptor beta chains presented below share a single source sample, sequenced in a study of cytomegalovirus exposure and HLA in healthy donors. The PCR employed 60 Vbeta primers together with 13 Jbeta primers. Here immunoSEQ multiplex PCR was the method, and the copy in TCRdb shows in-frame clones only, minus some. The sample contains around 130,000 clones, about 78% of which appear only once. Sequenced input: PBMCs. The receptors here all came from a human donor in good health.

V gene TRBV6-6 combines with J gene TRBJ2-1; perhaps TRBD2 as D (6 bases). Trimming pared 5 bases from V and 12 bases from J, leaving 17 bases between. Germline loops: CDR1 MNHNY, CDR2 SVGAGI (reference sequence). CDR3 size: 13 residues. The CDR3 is CASSPPAGRGQFF. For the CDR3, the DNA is TGTGCCAGCAGTCCCCCGGCGGGGCGTGGGCAGTTCTTC.

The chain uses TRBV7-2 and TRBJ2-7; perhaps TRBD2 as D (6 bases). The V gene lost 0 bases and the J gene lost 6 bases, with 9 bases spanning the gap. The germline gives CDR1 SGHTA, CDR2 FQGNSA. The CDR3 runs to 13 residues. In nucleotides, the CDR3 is TGTGCCAGCAGCTTAGCAACCGGGGGCGAGCAGTACTTC. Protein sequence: CASSLATGGEQYF.

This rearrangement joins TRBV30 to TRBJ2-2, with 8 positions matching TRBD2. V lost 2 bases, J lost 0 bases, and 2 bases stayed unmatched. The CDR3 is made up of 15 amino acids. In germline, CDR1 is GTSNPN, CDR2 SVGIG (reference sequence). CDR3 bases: TGTGCCTGGAGTTACGGGGGGGCGAACACCGGGGAGCTGTTTTTT. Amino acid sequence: CAWSYGGANTGELFF.

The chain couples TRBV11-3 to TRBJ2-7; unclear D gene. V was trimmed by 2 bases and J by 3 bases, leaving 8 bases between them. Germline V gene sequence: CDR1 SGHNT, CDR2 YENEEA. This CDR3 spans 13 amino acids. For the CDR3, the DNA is TGTGCCAGCAGCTTACAGGTGCACTACGAGCAGTACTTC. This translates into CASSLQVHYEQYF.

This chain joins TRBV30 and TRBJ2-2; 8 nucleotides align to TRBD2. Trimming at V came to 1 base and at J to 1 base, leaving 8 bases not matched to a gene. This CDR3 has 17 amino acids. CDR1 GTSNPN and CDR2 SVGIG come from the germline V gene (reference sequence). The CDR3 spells CAWSGLTGGRNTGELFF. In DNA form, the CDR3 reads TGTGCCTGGAGTGGACTAACGGGAGGGAGGAACACCGGGGAGCTGTTTTTT.

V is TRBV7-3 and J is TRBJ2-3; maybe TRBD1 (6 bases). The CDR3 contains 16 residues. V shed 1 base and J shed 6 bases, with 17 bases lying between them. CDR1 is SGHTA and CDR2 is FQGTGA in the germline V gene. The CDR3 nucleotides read TGTGCCAGCAGCTTAAGTCCGGACAGATCCGTGGATACGCAGTATTTT. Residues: CASSLSPDRSVDTQYF. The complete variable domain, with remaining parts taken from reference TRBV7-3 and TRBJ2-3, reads GAGVSQTPSNKVTEKGKYVELRCDPISGHTALYWYRQSLGQGPEFLIYFQGTGAADDSGLPNDRFFAVRPEGSVSTLKIQRTERGDSAVYLCASSLSPDRSVDTQYFGPGTRLTVL.

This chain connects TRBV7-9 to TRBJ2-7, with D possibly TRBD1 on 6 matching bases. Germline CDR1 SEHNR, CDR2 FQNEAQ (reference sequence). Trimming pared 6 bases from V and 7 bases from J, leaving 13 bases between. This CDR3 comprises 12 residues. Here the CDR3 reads CASSTGSWEQYF. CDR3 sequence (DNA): TGTGCCAGCAGTACAGGGTCGTGGGAGCAGTACTTC.

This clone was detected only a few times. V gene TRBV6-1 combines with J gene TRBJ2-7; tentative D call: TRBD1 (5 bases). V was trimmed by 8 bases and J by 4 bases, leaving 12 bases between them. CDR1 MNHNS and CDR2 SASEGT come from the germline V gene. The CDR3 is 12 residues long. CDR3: CASWQGLYEQYF. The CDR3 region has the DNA TGTGCCAGCTGGCAGGGTCTTTACGAGCAGTACTTC.

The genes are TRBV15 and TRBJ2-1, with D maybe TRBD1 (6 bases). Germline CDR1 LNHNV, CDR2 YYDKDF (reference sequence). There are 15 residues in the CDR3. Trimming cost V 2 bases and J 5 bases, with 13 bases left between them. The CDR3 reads CATSRTDRWDNEQFF. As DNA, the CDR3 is TGTGCCACCAGCAGAACTGACAGGTGGGACAATGAGCAGTTCTTC.

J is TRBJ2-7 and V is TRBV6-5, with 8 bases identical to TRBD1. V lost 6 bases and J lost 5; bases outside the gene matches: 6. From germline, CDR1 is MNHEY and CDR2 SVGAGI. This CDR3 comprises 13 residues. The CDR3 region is CASRYRGNDEQYF. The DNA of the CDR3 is TGTGCCAGCAGGTACAGGGGGAATGACGAGCAGTACTTC.

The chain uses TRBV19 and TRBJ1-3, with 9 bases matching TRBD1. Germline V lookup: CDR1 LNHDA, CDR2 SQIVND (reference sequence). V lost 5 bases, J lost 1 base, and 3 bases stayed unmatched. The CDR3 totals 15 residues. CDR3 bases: TGTGCCAGTAGTGAACAGGGGGCTTCTGGAAACACCATATATTTT. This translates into CASSEQGASGNTIYF.

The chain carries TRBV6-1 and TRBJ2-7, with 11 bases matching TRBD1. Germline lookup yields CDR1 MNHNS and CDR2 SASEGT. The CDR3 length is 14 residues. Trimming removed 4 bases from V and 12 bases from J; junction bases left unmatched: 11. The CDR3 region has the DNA TGTGCCAGCAGTGGTCCCGGGACAGGGGGGCGTCGGTACTTC. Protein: CASSGPGTGGRRYF.

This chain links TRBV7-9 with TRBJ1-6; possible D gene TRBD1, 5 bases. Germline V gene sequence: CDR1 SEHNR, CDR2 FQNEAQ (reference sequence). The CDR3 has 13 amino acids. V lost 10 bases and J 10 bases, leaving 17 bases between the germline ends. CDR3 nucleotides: TGTGCCACCCAGGCACAGGTTCGGTCACCCCTCCACTTT. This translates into CATQAQVRSPLHF. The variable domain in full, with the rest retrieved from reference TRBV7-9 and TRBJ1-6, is DTGVSQNPRHKITKRGQNVTFRCDPISEHNRLYWYRQTLGQGPEFLTYFQNEAQLEKSRLLSDRFSAERPKGSFSTLEIQRTEQGDSAMYLCATQAQVRSPLHFGNGTRLTVT.

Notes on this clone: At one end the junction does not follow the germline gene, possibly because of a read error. Here the CDR3 reads CASSGGPYQAQHF. The CDR3 DNA follows: TGTGCCAGTAGTGGCGGGCCATATCAGGCCCAGCATTTT. This sequence joins TRBV19 and TRBJ1-5, with D unresolved. Germline V gene data show CDR1 as LNHDA and CDR2 as SQIVND (reference sequence). The CDR3 has 13 residues.

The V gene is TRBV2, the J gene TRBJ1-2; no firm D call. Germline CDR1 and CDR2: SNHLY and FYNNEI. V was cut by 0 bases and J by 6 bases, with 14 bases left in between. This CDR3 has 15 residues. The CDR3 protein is CASSEALRVLDGYTF. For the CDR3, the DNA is TGTGCCAGCAGTGAAGCGCTGAGGGTTCTAGATGGCTACACCTTC. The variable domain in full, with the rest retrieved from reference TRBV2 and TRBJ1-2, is EPEVTQTPSHQVTQMGQEVILRCVPISNHLYFYWYRQILGQKVEFLVSFYNNEISEKSEIFDDQFSVERPDGSNFTLKIRSTKLEDSAMYFCASSEALRVLDGYTFGSGTRLTVV.

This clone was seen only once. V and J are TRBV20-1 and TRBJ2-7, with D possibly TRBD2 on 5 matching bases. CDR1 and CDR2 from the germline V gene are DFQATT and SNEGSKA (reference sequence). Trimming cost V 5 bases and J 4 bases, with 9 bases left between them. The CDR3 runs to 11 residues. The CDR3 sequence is CSALSVYEQYF. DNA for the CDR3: TGCAGTGCTCTTAGCGTTTACGAGCAGTACTTC.

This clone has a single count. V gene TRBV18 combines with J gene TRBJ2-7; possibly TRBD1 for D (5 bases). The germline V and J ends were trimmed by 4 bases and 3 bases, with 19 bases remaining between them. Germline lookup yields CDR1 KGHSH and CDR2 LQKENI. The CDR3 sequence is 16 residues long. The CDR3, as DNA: TGTGCCAGCTCACAACTGTCTGCCAGGGTGGGCTACGAGCAGTACTTC. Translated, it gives CASSQLSARVGYEQYF.

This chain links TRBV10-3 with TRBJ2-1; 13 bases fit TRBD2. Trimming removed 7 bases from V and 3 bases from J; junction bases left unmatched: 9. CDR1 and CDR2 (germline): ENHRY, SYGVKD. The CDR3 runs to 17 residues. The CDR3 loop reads CAINTGRLAGGYNEQFF. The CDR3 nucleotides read TGTGCCATCAACACAGGCCGACTAGCGGGAGGCTACAATGAGCAGTTCTTC.

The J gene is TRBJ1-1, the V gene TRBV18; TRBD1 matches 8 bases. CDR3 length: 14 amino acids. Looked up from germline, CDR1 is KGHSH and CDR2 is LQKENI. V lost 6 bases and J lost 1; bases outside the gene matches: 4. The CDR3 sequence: CASSVGQGNTEAFF. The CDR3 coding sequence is TGTGCCAGCTCGGTTGGACAGGGGAACACTGAAGCTTTCTTT.

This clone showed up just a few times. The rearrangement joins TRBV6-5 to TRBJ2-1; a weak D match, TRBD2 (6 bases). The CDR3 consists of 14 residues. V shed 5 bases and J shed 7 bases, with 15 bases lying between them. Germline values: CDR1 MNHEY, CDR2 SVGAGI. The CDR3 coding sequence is TGTGCCAGCAGTGAAGGCGGGAACCGGAATGAGCAGTTCTTC. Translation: CASSEGGNRNEQFF.

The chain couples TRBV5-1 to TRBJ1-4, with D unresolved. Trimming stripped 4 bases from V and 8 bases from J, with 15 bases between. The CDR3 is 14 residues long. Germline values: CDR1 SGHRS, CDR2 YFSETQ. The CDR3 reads CASSQSRAVEKLFF. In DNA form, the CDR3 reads TGCGCCAGCAGCCAGTCGAGGGCGGTCGAAAAACTGTTTTTT.

This CDR3 reads CASSFPSRGRYEQYF. The CDR3 nucleotides read TGTGCCAGCAGCTTCCCGAGCAGGGGGAGGTACGAGCAGTACTTC. V usage is TRBV7-8 and J usage is TRBJ2-7; tentatively, D is TRBD1 (7 bases). In germline, CDR1 is SGHVS, CDR2 FQNEAQ. Trimming stripped 3 bases from V and 4 bases from J, with 16 bases between. The CDR3 length is 15 residues.

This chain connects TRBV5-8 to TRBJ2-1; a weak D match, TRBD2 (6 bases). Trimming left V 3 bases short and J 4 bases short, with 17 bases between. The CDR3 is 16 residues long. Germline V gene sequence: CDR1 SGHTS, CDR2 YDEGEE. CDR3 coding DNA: TGTGCCAGCAGCTGGGGGACCGGGACTCGTTACAATGAGCAGTTCTTC. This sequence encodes CASSWGTGTRYNEQFF.

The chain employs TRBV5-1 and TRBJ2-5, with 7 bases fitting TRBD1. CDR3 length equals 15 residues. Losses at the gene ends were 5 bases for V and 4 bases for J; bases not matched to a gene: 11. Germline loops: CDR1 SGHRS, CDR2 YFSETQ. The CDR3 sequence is CASSQMGRGLETQYF. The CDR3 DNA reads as TGCGCCAGCAGTCAGATGGGAAGGGGGCTAGAGACCCAGTACTTC.

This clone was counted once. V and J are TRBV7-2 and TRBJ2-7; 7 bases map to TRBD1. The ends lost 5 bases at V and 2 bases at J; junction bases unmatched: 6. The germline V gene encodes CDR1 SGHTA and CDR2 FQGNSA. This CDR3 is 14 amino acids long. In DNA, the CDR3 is TGTGCCAGCAGCGCCACTACAGGGGCCTACGAGCAGTACTTC. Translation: CASSATTGAYEQYF.

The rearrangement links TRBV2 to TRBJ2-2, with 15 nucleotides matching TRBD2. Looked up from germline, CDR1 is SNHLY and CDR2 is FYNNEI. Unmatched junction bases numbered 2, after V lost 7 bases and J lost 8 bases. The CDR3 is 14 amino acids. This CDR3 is CASTGTSGRGELFF. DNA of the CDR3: TGTGCCAGCACCGGGACTAGCGGGAGGGGGGAGCTGTTTTTT.

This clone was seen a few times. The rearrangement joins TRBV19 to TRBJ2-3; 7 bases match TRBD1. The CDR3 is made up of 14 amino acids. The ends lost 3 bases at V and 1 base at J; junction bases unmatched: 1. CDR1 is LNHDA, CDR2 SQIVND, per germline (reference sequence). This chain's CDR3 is CASSIGQGTDTQYF. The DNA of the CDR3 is TGTGCCAGTAGTATTGGACAGGGCACAGATACGCAGTATTTT.